The present T cell receptor (beta chain) was sequenced within a study of CD8 T cells in ankylosing spondylitis. CDR3 length equals 19 residues. After removal of 3 bases from V and 4 bases from J, the junction contained 15 bases not matched to a gene. Per the germline V gene, CDR1 is MGHDK and CDR2 is SYGVNS. TCRdb reprocessed the 5' RACE reads with MiXCR, giving one entry per CDR3 protein. The table has 250,000 to 350,000 distinct CDR3 sequences, 20% seen once. This clonotype was picked up a small number of times. This clonotype originated in a male donor with ankylosing spondylitis or in good health (not recorded which). The chain uses TRBV25-1 and TRBJ1-2; 12 bases line up with TRBD1. The source material was blood, either unsorted or a sorted T cell fraction (not recorded which). CDR3 protein: CASSDAQGTGGAFSYGYTF. DNA for the CDR3: TGTGCCAGCAGTGATGCCCAGGGGACAGGGGGCGCATTTAGCTATGGCTACACCTTC.